The TCR beta chain described here comes from a study of spatial heterogeneity in lung cancer. Study results and limitations: Expanded alpha and beta TCR counts within tumors tracked tumor mutation counts.

The time point denotes: sample taken at primary tumor resection. Trimming removed 5 bases at V and 3 bases at J, with 8 bases between. Germline CDR1 MNHEY, CDR2 SVGEGT. CDR3 length equals 14 residues. This clonotype was detected only a few times. Its antigen is currently unknown. TCRdb called the 5' RACE reads again in MiXCR, with one record for every CDR3 protein. The sample records 11,000 or so distinct CDR3 sequences, roughly 12% being singletons. The sample was lung tumor tissue, taken at surgery. This TCR derives from a male donor with early-stage non-small cell lung cancer. The V call is TRBV6-2 or TRBV6-3, the J call TRBJ1-6, with TRBD1 as a possible D gene (6 bases). CDR3 amino acids: CASSEQGYNSPLHF. The CDR3 DNA is TGTGCCAGCAGTGAACAGGGCTATAATTCACCCCTCCACTTT.